The clone carrying this T cell receptor (beta chain) was found a few times. Its cognate antigen is unknown. This entry is derived from a study of beta chain features in type 1 diabetes. A single heparinised blood sample, averaging around 120 mL, was obtained per donor. CD4+ naive, central memory, regulatory and stem cell-like memory subsets were isolated by sorting on CD45RO/CCR7/CD25/CD127/CD95/CD27. The V and J ends lost 1 base and 8 bases, in that order; junction bases with no gene match: 7. The CDR3 totals 15 residues. CDR1 SEHNR and CDR2 FQNEAQ come from the germline V gene (reference sequence). Expressed TCRB transcripts were sequenced after all isolated RNA was converted to cDNA. Assay used: immunoSEQ multiplex PCR; TCRdb lists only in-frame clones, some missing. The profile covers fewer than 400,000 clones, with around 9.3% appearing a single time and 1% taken by the ten largest. General study results and limits: Compared with healthy donors, patients appeared to share more similar naive, central memory and regulatory TCRB repertoires. Small HLA sub-analyses could not settle whether HLA shapes TCRB rearrangement. TCRB CDR3s were moderately but significantly shorter in Type 1 diabetes patients in all four CD4+ subsets.

This TCR was recovered from a man under 40 with type 1 diabetes. The sample comprised central memory CD4+ T cells from blood. V and J are TRBV7-9 and TRBJ2-1, with TRBD2 matching 8 bases. The CDR3 nucleotides are TGTGCCAGCAGCTTAGATCAGCGGGGGTGGCATGAGCAGTTCTTC. This gives the protein CASSLDQRGWHEQFF.